The TCR beta chain described here comes from a study of CD8+CD57+ T cells in acquired aplastic anemia. The wider study: Across the sorted CD4+ and CD8+ cells, DNA amounts averaged roughly 3 ug. Overall study findings and caveats: Fewer than 35 shared CD8+ CDR3s appeared highly expressed within patients' immunodominant clones.

With regard to this clonotype: Its antigen is not known. A read error may produce the germline difference seen at one junction end.

CDR1 is MNHEY, CDR2 SVGEGT, per germline. The CDR3 runs to 15 residues. The TCR beta profiling, which covered VDJ combination and CDR3 sequence, was carried out using genomic DNA as the template. In TCRdb, the reads were re-called with MiXCR into one record per CDR3 protein. The repertoire holds around 200,000 distinct CDR3 sequences, with 55% to 65% as singletons. The patients chosen for sequencing had shown expansion of CD8+CD57+ cells (detected by flow cytometry). Every patient presented with severe acquired aplastic anemia. Sequenced material: sorted CD4+, CD8+, or CD8+CD57+ T cells (not recorded which) from PBMCs. This rearrangement joins TRBV6-2 or TRBV6-3 to TRBJ2-2; TRBD2 is a possible D gene (6 bases). The receptor was derived from a human donor with aplastic anemia. CDR3 loop: CASSLGGLQTGELSF. The CDR3, as DNA: TGTGCCAGCAGTTTAGGAGGGCTCCAAACCGGGGAGCTGTCTTTT.